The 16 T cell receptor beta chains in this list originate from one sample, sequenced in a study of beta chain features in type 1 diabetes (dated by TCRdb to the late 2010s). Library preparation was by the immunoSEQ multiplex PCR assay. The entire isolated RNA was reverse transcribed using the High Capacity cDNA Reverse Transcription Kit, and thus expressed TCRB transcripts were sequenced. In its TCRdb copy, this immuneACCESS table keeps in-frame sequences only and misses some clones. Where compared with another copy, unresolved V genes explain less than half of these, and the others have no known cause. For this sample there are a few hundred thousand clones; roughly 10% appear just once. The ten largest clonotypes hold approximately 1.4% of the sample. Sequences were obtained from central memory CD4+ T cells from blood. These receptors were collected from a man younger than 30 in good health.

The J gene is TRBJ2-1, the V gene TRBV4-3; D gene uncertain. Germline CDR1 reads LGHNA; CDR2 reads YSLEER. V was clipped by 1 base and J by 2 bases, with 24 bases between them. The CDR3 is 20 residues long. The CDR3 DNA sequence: TGCGCCAGCAGCCAAGGAGAGTTTGGCGCCCTCGCATCTACCTACAATGAGCAGTTCTTC. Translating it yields CASSQGEFGALASTYNEQFF.

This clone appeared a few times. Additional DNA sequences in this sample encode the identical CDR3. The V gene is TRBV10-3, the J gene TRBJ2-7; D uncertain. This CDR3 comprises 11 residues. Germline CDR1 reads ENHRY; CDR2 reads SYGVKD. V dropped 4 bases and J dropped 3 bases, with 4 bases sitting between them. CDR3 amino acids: CAISGGYEQYF. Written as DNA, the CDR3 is TGTGCCATCAGTGGTGGCTACGAGCAGTACTTC.

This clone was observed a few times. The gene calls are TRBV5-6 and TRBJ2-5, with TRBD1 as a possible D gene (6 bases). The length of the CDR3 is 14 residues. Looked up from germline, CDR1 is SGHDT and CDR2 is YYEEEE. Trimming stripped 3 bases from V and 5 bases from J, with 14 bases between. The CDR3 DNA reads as TGTGCCAGCAGCTCTCCAGGGGTTGGGGAGACCCAGTACTTC. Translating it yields CASSSPGVGETQYF. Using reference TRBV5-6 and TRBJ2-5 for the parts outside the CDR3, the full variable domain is DAGVTQSPTHLIKTRGQQVTLRCSPKSGHDTVSWYQQALGQGPQFIFQYYEEEERQRGNFPDRFSGHQFPNYSSELNVNALLLGDSALYLCASSSPGVGETQYFGPGTRLLVL.

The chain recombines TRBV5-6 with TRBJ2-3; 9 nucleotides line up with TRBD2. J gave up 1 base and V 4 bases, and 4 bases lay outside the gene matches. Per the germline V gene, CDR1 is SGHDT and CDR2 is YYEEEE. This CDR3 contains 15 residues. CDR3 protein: CASSLIAGGTDTQYF. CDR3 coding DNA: TGTGCCAGCAGCCTGATAGCGGGAGGCACAGATACGCAGTATTTT.

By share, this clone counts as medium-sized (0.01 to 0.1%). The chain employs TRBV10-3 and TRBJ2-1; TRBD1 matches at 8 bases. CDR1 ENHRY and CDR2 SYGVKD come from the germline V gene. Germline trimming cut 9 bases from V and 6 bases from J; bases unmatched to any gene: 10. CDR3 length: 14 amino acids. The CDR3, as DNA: TGTGCCATGGGCGCGGACAGGGTCCCCAATGAGCAGTTCTTC. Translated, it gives CAMGADRVPNEQFF.

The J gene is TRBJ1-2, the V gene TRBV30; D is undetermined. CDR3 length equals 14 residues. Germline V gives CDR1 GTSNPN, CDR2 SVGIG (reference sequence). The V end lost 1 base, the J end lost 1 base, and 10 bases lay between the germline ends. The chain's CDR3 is CAWSGGPHNYGYTF. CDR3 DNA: TGTGCCTGGAGTGGAGGCCCGCATAACTATGGCTACACCTTC.

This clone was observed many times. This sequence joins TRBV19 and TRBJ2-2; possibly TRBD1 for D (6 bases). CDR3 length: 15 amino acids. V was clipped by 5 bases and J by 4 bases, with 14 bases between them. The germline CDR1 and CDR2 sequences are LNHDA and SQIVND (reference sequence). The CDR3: CASSASRGGTGELFF. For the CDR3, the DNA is TGTGCCAGTAGTGCCTCCAGAGGGGGCACCGGGGAGCTGTTTTTT.

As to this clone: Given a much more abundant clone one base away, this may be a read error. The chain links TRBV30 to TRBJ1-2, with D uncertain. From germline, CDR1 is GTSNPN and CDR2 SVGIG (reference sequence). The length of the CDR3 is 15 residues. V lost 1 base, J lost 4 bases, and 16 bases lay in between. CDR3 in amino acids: CAWSGAWGFSYGYTF. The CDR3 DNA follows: TGTGCCTGGAGTGGGGCCTGGGGATTCTCCTATGGCTACACCTTC.

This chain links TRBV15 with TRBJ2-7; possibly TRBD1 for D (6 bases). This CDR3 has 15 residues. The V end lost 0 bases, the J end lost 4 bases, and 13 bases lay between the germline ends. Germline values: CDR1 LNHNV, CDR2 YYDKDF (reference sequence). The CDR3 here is CATSRERQVDYEQYF. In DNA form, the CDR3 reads TGTGCCACCAGCAGAGAAAGACAGGTTGATTACGAGCAGTACTTC.

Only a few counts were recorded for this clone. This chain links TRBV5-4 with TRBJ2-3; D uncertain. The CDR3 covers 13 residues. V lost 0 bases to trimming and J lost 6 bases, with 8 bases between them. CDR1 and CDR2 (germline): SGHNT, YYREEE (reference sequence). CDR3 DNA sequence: TGTGCCAGCAGCTTGGACCCCACGGATACGCAGTATTTT. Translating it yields CASSLDPTDTQYF.

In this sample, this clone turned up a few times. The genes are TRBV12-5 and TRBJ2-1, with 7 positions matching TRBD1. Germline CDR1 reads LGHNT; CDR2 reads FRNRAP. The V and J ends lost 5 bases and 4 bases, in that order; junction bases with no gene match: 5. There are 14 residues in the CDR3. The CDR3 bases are TGTGCTAGTGGTGACAGGGTCAGTTACAATGAGCAGTTCTTC. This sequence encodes CASGDRVSYNEQFF.

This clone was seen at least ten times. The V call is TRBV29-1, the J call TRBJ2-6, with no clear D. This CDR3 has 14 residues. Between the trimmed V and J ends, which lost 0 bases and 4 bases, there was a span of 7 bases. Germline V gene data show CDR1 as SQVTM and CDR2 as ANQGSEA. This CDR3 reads CSVEDGPGANVLTF. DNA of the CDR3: TGCAGCGTTGAAGACGGTCCCGGGGCCAACGTCCTGACTTTC.

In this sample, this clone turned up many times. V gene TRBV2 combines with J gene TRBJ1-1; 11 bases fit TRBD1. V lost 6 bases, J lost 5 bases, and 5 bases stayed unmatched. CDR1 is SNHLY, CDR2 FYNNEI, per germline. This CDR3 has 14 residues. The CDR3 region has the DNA TGTGCCAGCAGGGGGACAGGGGGAGGAACTGAAGCTTTCTTT. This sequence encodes CASRGTGGGTEAFF.

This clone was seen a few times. CDR3 nucleotides: TGTGCCAGCAGCTTAGGCGGGGGCAACACCATATATTTT. Its protein product is CASSLGGGNTIYF. The V gene is TRBV11-2, the J gene TRBJ1-3; possible D gene TRBD1, 6 bases. Germline CDR1 SGHAT, CDR2 FQNNGV. The V end was cut by 1 base, the J end by 7 bases, with 8 bases between. The CDR3 consists of 13 residues.

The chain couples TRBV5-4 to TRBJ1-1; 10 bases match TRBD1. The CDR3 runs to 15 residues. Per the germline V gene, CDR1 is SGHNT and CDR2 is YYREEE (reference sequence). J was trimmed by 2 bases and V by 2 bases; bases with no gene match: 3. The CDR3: CASSFDRGLNTEAFF. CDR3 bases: TGTGCCAGCAGCTTTGACAGGGGGCTTAACACTGAAGCTTTCTTT.

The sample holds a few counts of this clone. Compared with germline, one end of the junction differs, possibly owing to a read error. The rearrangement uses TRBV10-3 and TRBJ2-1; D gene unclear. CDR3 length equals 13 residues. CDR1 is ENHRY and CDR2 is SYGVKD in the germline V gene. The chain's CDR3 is CASSVERYNEQFF. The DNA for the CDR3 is TGTGCCAGCAGTGTAGAACGGTACAATGAGCAGTTCTTC.